This T cell receptor (beta chain) was sequenced for a study of regulatory T cells in long-lasting Graves disease. Background on the study: The definition of persistent Graves' disease was over 5 years of antithyroid drugs with positive TSH receptor antibodies.

Regarding the study as a whole: The analysis examined peripheral blood only and excluded thyroid tissue. Persistent disease preferred TRBV28, TRBJ1-2 and TRBJ2-5. Persistent Graves' patients showed a TCR diversity that was lower than that of newly diagnosed ones.

Comments on this clonotype: Its antigen is still unknown.

Building of the TCR beta libraries involved iRepertoire HTBI primers and Arm-PCR of CDR3 regions. TCRdb used MiXCR to reprocess the multiplex PCR reads, holding one entry per CDR3 protein. The sample lists about 470,000 distinct CDR3 sequences; less than 25% were seen once. Time point defined: persistent/refractory GD, antithyroid drugs over 5 years with positive TRAb. Extracted RNA from PBMCs served as the source of the TCR library. In germline, CDR1 is SGHNT, CDR2 YYREEE (reference sequence). This CDR3 is built from 16 residues. Trimming pared 0 bases from V and 1 base from J, leaving 10 bases between.

Sequenced material: peripheral blood mononuclear cells (PBMCs), taken when the disease was refractory, from a patient treated with antithyroid drugs. The sequence was collected from a female donor with Graves disease. This sequence joins TRBV5-4 and TRBJ2-2; D gene ambiguous. The CDR3 is CASSLDAVENTGELFF. CDR3 DNA sequence: TGTGCCAGCAGCTTGGACGCGGTTGAGAACACCGGGGAGCTGTTTTTT.